A selection of T cell receptor beta chains follows, all from one sample in a study of blood T cell repertoires in COVID-19. TCRdb keeps only in-frame clones here, not all; method: immunoSEQ multiplex PCR. The sample shows approximately 60,000 clones, roughly 86% of them seen only once. Sequenced input: peripheral blood. The receptor set was obtained from a man in his 60s with active or convalescent COVID-19. The CDR3 runs from the conserved cysteine through the conserved F or W. The order of the fields is D gene, clone size, J gene, V gene, CDR3 protein, CDR3 DNA. D genes are given only for firm matches. Not all rows give a size; the values are once, few, many and, for expanded clones, a class.

>NA|NA|TRBJ2-5|TRBV27
CASSLSYFAGRGETQYF
TGTGCCAGCAGTTTATCCTATTTTGCGGGACGAGGGGAGACCCAGTACTTC
>NA|NA|TRBJ1-1|TRBV27
CASRLGYGRGPNTEAFF
TGTGCCAGCAGGCTTGGGTATGGGAGGGGACCGAACACTGAAGCTTTCTTT
>TRBD1|NA|TRBJ1-6|TRBV7-3
CASSHRDRPLHF
TGTGCCAGCAGCCACCGGGACAGGCCTCTCCACTTT
>NA|NA|TRBJ2-1|TRBV7-6
CASSLGQAYNEQFF
TGTGCCAGCAGCTTAGGTCAGGCGTACAATGAGCAGTTCTTC
>NA|NA|TRBJ2-2|TRBV18
CASSPQRNTGELFF
TGTGCCAGCTCACCCCAGCGGAACACCGGGGAGCTGTTTTTT
>NA|NA|TRBJ1-3|TRBV5-1
CASSLGSSGNTIYF
TGCGCCAGCAGCTTGGGCAGCTCTGGAAACACCATATATTTT
>TRBD1|few|TRBJ1-2|TRBV29-1
CSVVGQGAWGYTF
TGCAGCGTTGTGGGACAGGGGGCGTGGGGCTACACCTTC
>NA|NA|TRBJ2-7|TRBV5-6
CASSLGGLFSYEQYF
TGTGCCAGCAGCTTGGGGGGGCTTTTCTCCTACGAGCAGTACTTC
>TRBD2|NA|TRBJ2-2|TRBV19
CASSILLAGGTGELFF
TGTGCCAGTAGTATTTTGCTAGCGGGGGGGACCGGGGAGCTGTTTTTT
>TRBD2|NA|TRBJ2-7|TRBV10-3
CAIRGSGGKFGEQYF
TGTGCCATCAGGGGTAGCGGGGGGAAGTTTGGCGAGCAGTACTTC
>TRBD1|NA|TRBJ1-4|TRBV3-1/TRBV3-2
CASSQAPGGKLFF
TGTGCCAGCAGCCAAGCGCCAGGGGGGAAACTGTTTTTT
>TRBD1|once|TRBJ1-1|TRBV6-5
CASTRQGKGTEAFF
TGTGCCAGCACCCGACAGGGGAAGGGGACTGAAGCTTTCTTT
>NA|NA|TRBJ1-2|TRBV6-5
CASRSEGNYGYTF
TGTGCCAGCAGATCGGAGGGAAACTATGGCTACACCTTC
>NA|NA|TRBJ2-7|TRBV3-1/TRBV3-2
CASSLAEYYEQYF
TGTGCCAGCAGCTTAGCGGAGTACTACGAGCAGTACTTC
>NA|NA|TRBJ2-3|TRBV7-9
CASSLGGPDTQYF
TGTGCCAGCAGCTTAGGAGGGCCAGATACGCAGTATTTT
>TRBD1|NA|TRBJ1-2|TRBV7-2
CASSRSSGTGAGYTF
TGTGCCAGCAGCCGTTCCTCCGGGACAGGGGCTGGTTACACCTTC
>NA|medium-sized|TRBJ2-1|TRBV9
CASSAEAGEQFF
TGTGCCAGCAGCGCAGAGGCGGGGGAGCAGTTCTTC
>TRBD2|NA|TRBJ2-1|TRBV5-1
CASSPSGRDDEQFF
TGCGCCAGCAGCCCAAGCGGGAGGGATGATGAGCAGTTCTTC
>NA|once|TRBJ1-5|TRBV19
CASSLKQGRGQPQHF
TGTGCCAGTAGTTTGAAACAGGGACGGGGACAGCCCCAGCATTTT
>NA|few|TRBJ2-7|TRBV5-1
CASRVTGLSYEQYF
TGCGCCAGCAGGGTTACAGGGCTCTCCTACGAGCAGTACTTC
>TRBD1|NA|TRBJ2-5|TRBV2
CASLRTGGSQETQYF
TGTGCCAGCCTTAGGACAGGGGGTTCCCAAGAGACCCAGTACTTC
>TRBD2|NA|TRBJ2-3|TRBV4-1
CASSQERASGGARDTQYF
TGCGCCAGCAGCCAAGAGAGGGCTAGCGGGGGGGCCAGAGATACGCAGTATTTT
>TRBD1|NA|TRBJ2-7|TRBV5-1
CASSAQGDYYEQYF
TGCGCCAGCAGCGCCCAGGGGGATTACTACGAGCAGTACTTC
>TRBD2|NA|TRBJ2-3|TRBV19
CASSRLAGDTDTQYF
TGTGCCAGTAGTAGACTAGCGGGGGACACAGATACGCAGTATTTT
>TRBD1|NA|TRBJ1-5|TRBV15
CATSRDRQGDQPQHF
TGTGCCACCAGCAGAGATCGACAGGGGGATCAGCCCCAGCATTTT
>NA|NA|TRBJ1-3|TRBV5-1
CASSFNPRGENTIYF
TGCGCCAGCAGCTTCAACCCCAGGGGCGAAAACACCATATATTTT